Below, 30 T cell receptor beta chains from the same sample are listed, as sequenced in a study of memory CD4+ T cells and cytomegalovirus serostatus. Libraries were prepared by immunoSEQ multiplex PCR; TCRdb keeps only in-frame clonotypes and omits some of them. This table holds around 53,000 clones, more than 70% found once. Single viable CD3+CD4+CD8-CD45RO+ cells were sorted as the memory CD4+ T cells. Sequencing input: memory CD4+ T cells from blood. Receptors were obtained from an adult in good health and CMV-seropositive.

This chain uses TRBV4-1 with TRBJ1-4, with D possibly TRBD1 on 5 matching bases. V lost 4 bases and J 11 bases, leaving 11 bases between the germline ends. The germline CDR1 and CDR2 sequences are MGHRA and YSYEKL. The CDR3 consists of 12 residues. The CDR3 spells CASSRLGVKLFF. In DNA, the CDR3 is TGCGCCAGCAGCCGCTTAGGGGTGAAACTGTTTTTT.

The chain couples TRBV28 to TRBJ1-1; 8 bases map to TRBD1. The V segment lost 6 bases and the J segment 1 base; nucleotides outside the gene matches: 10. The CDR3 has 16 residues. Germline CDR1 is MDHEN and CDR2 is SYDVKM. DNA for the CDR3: TGTGCCAGCAGCCCACAGGGGGAGAGACGGAACACTGAAGCTTTCTTT. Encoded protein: CASSPQGERRNTEAFF. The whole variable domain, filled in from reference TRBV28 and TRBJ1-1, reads DVKVTQSSRYLVKRTGEKVFLECVQDMDHENMFWYRQDPGLGLRLIYFSYDVKMKEKGDIPEGYSVSREKKERFSLILESASTNQTSMYLCASSPQGERRNTEAFFGQGTRLTVV.

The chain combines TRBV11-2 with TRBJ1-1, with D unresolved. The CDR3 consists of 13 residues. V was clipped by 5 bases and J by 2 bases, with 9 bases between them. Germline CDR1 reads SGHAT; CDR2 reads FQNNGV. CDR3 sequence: CASSPPGNTEAFF. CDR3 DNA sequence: TGTGCCAGCAGCCCCCCTGGCAACACTGAAGCTTTCTTT.

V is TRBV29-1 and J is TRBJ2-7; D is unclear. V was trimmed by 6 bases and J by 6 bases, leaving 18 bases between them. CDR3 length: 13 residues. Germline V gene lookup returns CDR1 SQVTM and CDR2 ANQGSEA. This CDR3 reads CSVLGASRGEQYF. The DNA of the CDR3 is TGCAGCGTCCTAGGTGCCTCCCGTGGCGAGCAGTACTTC.

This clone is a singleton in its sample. CDR3 coding DNA: TGCGCCAGCAGTGAGGCTCCGGCAGGGGCCAACGTCCTGACTTTC. It is translated as CASSEAPAGANVLTF. The V and J genes are TRBV10-2 and TRBJ2-6; no reliable D call. Trimming took off 2 bases at V and 4 bases at J, with 9 bases between the two ends. The CDR3 covers 15 residues. Germline loops: CDR1 WSHSY, CDR2 SAAADI.

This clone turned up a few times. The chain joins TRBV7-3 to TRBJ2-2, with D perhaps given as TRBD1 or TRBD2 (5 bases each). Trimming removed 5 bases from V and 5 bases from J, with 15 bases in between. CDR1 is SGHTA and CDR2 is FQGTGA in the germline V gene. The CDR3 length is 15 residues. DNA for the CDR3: TGTGCCAGCAGCGCCGGGGCTCCCTTGACCGGGGAGCTGTTTTTT. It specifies CASSAGAPLTGELFF.

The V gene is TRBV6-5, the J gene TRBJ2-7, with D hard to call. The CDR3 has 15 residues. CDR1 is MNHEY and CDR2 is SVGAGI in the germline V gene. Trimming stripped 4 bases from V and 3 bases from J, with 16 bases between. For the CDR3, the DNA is TGTGCCAGCAGTTCCCCCCAGCTAGGTAGCTACGAGCAGTACTTC. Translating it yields CASSSPQLGSYEQYF.

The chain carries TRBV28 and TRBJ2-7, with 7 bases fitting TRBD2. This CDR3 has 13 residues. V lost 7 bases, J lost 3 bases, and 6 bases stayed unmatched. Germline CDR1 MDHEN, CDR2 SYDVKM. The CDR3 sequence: CASKEAGIYEQYF. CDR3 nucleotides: TGTGCCAGCAAGGAAGCGGGAATCTACGAGCAGTACTTC.

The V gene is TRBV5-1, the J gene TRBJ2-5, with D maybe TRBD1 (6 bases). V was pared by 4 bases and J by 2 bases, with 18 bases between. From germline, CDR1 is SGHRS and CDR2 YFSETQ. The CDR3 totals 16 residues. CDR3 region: CASSPGARGLQETQYF. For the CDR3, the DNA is TGCGCCAGCAGCCCAGGGGCTAGGGGATTACAAGAGACCCAGTACTTC.

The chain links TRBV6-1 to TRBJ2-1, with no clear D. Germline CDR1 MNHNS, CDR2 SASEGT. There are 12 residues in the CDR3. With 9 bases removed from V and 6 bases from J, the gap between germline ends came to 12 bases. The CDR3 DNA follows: TGTGCCAGTAGATCAACTATCAATGAGCAGTTCTTC. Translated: CASRSTINEQFF.

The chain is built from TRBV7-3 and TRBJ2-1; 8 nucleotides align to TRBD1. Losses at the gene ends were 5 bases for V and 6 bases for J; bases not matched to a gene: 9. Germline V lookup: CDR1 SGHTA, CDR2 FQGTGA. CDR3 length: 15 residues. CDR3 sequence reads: CASSLATGDFNEQFF. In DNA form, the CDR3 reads TGTGCCAGCAGCCTAGCGACAGGGGACTTCAATGAGCAGTTCTTC.

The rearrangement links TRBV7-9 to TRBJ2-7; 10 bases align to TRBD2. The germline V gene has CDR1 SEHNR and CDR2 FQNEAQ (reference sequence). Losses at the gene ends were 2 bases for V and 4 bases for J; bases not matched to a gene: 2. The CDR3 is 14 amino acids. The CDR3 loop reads CASSLSGGEYEQYF. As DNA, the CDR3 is TGTGCCAGCAGCTTAAGCGGGGGGGAATACGAGCAGTACTTC.

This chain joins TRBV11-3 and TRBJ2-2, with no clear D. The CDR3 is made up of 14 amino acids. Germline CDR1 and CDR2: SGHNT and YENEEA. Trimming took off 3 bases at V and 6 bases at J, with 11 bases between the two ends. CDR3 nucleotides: TGTGCCAGCAGCTTTCGACAAAACTCCGGGGAGCTGTTTTTT. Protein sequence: CASSFRQNSGELFF.

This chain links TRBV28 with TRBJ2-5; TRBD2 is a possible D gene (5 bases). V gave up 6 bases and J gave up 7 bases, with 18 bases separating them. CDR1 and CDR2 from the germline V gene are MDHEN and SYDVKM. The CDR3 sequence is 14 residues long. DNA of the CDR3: TGTGCCAGCAGCAACACGGGGTTTTTGGGGACCCAGTACTTC. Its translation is CASSNTGFLGTQYF.

The chain's CDR3 is CASRFHSGNTIYF. In nucleotides, the CDR3 is TGTGCCAGCAGATTCCACTCTGGAAACACCATATATTTT. This chain joins TRBV28 and TRBJ1-3; D is unresolved. Trimming shortened V by 6 bases and J by 0 bases, and 6 bases separated the two germline ends. Germline lookup yields CDR1 MDHEN and CDR2 SYDVKM. The CDR3 consists of 13 residues.

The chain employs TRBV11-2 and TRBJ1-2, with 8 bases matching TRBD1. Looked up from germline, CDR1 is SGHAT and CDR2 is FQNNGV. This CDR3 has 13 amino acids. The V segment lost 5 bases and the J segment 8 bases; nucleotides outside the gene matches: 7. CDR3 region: CASSASGGQGYTF. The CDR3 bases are TGTGCCAGCAGCGCCTCAGGGGGCCAGGGCTACACCTTC.

DNA for the CDR3: TGTGCCAGCAGCTTAGCGGGGGGGTCCTACGAGCAGTACTTC. It encodes CASSLAGGSYEQYF. V usage is TRBV7-9 and J usage is TRBJ2-7; TRBD2 agrees at 7 bases. CDR1 and CDR2 from the germline V gene are SEHNR and FQNEAQ (reference sequence). V was clipped by 0 bases and J by 1 base; unmatched bases: 0. This CDR3 comprises 14 residues.

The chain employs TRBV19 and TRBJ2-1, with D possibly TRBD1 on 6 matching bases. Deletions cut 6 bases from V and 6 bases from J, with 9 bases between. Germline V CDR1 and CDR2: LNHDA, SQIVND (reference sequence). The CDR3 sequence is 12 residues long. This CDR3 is CASSEQGNEQFF. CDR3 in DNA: TGTGCCAGTAGCGAACAGGGCAATGAGCAGTTCTTC.

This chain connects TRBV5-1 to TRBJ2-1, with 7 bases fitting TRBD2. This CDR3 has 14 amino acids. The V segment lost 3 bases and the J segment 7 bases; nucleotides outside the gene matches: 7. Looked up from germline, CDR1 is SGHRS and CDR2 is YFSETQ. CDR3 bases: TGCGCCAGCAGCTCCATGGGGGGGGGTAATGAGCAGTTCTTC. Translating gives CASSSMGGGNEQFF.

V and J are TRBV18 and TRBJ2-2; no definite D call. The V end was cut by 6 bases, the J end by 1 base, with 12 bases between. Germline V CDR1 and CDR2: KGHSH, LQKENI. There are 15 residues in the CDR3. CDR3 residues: CASSHRTGNTGELFF. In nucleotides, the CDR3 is TGTGCCAGCTCGCACCGAACTGGGAACACCGGGGAGCTGTTTTTT. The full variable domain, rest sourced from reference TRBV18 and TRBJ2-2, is NAGVMQNPRHLVRRRGQEARLRCSPMKGHSHVYWYRQLPEEGLKFMVYLQKENIIDESGMPKERFSAEFPKEGPSILRIQQVVRGDSAAYFCASSHRTGNTGELFFGEGSRLTVL.

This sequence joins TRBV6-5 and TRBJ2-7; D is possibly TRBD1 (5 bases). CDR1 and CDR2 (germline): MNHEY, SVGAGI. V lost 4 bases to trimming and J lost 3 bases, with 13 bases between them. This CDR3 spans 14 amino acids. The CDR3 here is CASSSQGRGYEQYF. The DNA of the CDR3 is TGTGCCAGCAGTTCCCAGGGTAGGGGCTACGAGCAGTACTTC.

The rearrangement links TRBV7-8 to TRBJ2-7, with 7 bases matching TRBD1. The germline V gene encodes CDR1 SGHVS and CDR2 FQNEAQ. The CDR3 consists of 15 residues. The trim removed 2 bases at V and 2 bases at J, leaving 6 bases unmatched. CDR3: CASSLFRQGAYEQYF. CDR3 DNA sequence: TGTGCCAGCAGCTTATTCAGGCAGGGGGCCTACGAGCAGTACTTC. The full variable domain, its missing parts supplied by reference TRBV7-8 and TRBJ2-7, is GAGVSQSPRYKVAKRGQDVALRCDPISGHVSLFWYQQALGQGPEFLTYFQNEAQLDKSGLPSDRFFAERPEGSVSTLKIQRTQQEDSAVYLCASSLFRQGAYEQYFGPGTRLTVT.

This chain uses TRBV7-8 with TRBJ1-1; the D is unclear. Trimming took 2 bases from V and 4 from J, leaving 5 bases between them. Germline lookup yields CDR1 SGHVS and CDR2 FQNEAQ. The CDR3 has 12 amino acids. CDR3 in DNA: TGTGCCAGCAGCTTAAGGACCACTGAAGCTTTCTTT. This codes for CASSLRTTEAFF.

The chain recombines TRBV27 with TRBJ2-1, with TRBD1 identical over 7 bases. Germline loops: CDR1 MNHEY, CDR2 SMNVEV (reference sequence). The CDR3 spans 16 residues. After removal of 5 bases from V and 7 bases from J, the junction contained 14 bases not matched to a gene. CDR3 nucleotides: TGTGCCAGCAGTGGTTCCCGCGAACAGGGGAAGAATGAGCAGTTCTTC. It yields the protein CASSGSREQGKNEQFF.

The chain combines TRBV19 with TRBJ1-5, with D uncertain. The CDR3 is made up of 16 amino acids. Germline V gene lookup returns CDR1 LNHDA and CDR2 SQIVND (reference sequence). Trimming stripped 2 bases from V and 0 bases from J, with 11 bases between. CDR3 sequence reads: CASSISKGGSNQPQHF. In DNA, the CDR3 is TGTGCCAGTAGTATATCCAAGGGAGGTAGCAATCAGCCCCAGCATTTT. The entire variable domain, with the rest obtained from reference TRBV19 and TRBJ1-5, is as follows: DGGITQSPKYLFRKEGQNVTLSCEQNLNHDAMYWYRQDPGQGLRLIYYSQIVNDFQKGDIAEGYSVSREKKESFPLTVTSAQKNPTAFYLCASSISKGGSNQPQHFGDGTRLSIL.

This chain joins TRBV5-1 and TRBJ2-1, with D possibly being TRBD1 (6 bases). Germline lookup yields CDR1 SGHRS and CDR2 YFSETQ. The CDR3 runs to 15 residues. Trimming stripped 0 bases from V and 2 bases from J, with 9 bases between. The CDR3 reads CASSLGTVTYNEQFF. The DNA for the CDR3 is TGCGCCAGCAGCTTGGGGACAGTAACCTACAATGAGCAGTTCTTC.

In DNA form, the CDR3 reads TGTGCCAGCAGCTCAGGGACAGCCGGGGCCAACGTCCTGACTTTC. Translation: CASSSGTAGANVLTF. The chain employs TRBV7-9 and TRBJ2-6; 7 positions agree with TRBD1. Germline assignment: CDR1 SEHNR and CDR2 FQNEAQ (reference sequence). V trimming: 4 bases; J trimming: 4 bases; junction bases outside the gene matches: 4. The CDR3 contains 15 residues.

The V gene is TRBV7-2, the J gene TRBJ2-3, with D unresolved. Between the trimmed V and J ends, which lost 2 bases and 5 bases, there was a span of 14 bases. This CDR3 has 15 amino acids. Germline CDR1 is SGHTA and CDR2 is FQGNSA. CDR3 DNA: TGTGCCAGCAGCTTAAATGGTCCGAACAGAGATACGCAGTATTTT. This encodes CASSLNGPNRDTQYF.

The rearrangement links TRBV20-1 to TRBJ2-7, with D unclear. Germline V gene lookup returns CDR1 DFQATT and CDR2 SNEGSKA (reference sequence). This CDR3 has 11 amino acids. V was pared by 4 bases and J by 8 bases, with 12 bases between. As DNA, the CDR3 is TGCAGTGCTAATAAGGAGTACAAGCAGTACTTC. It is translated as CSANKEYKQYF.

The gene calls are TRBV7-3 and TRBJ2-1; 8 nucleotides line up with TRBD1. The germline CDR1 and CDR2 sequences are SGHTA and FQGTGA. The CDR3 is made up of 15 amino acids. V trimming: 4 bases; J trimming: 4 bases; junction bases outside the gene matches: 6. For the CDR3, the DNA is TGTGCCAGCAGCTCGGACAGGGCAAGTTACAATGAGCAGTTCTTC. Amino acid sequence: CASSSDRASYNEQFF.